Each of the 11 T cell receptor beta chains below was sequenced from the same sample in a study of blood T cell repertoires in COVID-19. TCRdb keeps only in-frame clones here, not all; method: immunoSEQ multiplex PCR. The sample has just over 250,000 clones, over 75% seen once. Sequencing input: peripheral blood. Receptors were obtained from a woman in her 70s with COVID-19, enrolled during active disease.

This chain connects TRBV6-6 to TRBJ1-2; D is uncertain. The CDR3 runs 16 residues. CDR1 is MNHNY, CDR2 SVGAGI, per germline (reference sequence). V was trimmed by 4 bases and J by 6 bases, leaving 21 bases between them. The CDR3 loop is CASSLEEVLRGDGYTF. CDR3 nucleotide sequence: TGTGCCAGCAGTTTGGAAGAGGTTCTTCGAGGAGATGGCTACACCTTC.

This clone was seen only once. The chain joins TRBV19 to TRBJ2-1, with TRBD1 matching 7 bases. There are 16 residues in the CDR3. V shed 4 bases, J shed 4 bases, and the junction held 10 bases outside the gene matches. Germline V gene lookup returns CDR1 LNHDA and CDR2 SQIVND (reference sequence). The CDR3 sequence: CASSRVQGSAYNEQFF. The CDR3 coding sequence is TGTGCCAGTAGTAGAGTACAGGGGTCGGCTTACAATGAGCAGTTCTTC.

The chain combines TRBV6-1 with TRBJ2-7; TRBD1 matches 7 bases. This CDR3 comprises 15 residues. J was trimmed by 6 bases and V by 2 bases; bases with no gene match: 10. In germline, CDR1 is MNHNS, CDR2 SASEGT. CDR3 sequence (DNA): TGTGCCAGCAGTGAAACTGAACAGGGGTTCCGCGAGCAGTACTTC. Residues: CASSETEQGFREQYF.

The rearrangement links TRBV2 to TRBJ1-1; 8 bases agree with TRBD1. With V trimmed by 4 bases and J by 3 bases, 1 base remained unmatched. There are 13 residues in the CDR3. Germline assignment: CDR1 SNHLY and CDR2 FYNNEI. The CDR3 reads CASSVGQDTEAFF. The DNA for the CDR3 is TGTGCCAGCAGTGTGGGACAGGACACTGAAGCTTTCTTT. The full variable domain, with the rest looked up from reference TRBV2 and TRBJ1-1, is EPEVTQTPSHQVTQMGQEVILRCVPISNHLYFYWYRQILGQKVEFLVSFYNNEISEKSEIFDDQFSVERPDGSNFTLKIRSTKLEDSAMYFCASSVGQDTEAFFGQGTRLTVV.

The V call is TRBV7-3, the J call TRBJ2-1, with 10 bases fitting TRBD2. CDR1 and CDR2 from the germline V gene are SGHTA and FQGTGA. Trimming cost V 2 bases and J 3 bases; bases outside gene matches: 13. The CDR3 sequence is 19 residues long. CDR3 nucleotides: TGTGCCAGCAGCTTATTATCCAGGGGGCCTAGCGGGAGCTACAATGAGCAGTTCTTC. It encodes CASSLLSRGPSGSYNEQFF.

Only a few counts were recorded for this clone. The chain is built from TRBV15 and TRBJ1-3; D uncertain. This CDR3 is built from 14 residues. The germline V gene encodes CDR1 LNHNV and CDR2 YYDKDF (reference sequence). The ends were cut back, 5 bases at V and 0 bases at J, with 8 bases in the middle. This CDR3 is CATSAAGSGNTIYF. The CDR3 nucleotides are TGTGCCACCAGCGCAGCAGGCTCTGGAAACACCATATATTTT.

The chain has TRBV7-3 and TRBJ2-2; TRBD2 matches 8 bases. The CDR3 loop spans 15 amino acids. Germline V lookup: CDR1 SGHTA, CDR2 FQGTGA. Losses at the gene ends were 5 bases for V and 4 bases for J; bases not matched to a gene: 6. CDR3 amino acids: CASSLTSAGTGELFF. DNA for the CDR3: TGTGCCAGCAGCCTGACTAGCGCTGGCACCGGGGAGCTGTTTTTT.

The chain joins TRBV19 to TRBJ1-1, with a possible D match to TRBD1 (6 bases). The germline V and J ends were trimmed by 3 bases and 6 bases, with 11 bases remaining between them. Germline V gene sequence: CDR1 LNHDA, CDR2 SQIVND (reference sequence). The CDR3 has 13 amino acids. CDR3 nucleotides: TGTGCCAGTAGTATTTCAGGGGTGGCTGAAGCTTTCTTT. Translated: CASSISGVAEAFF.

This chain connects TRBV28 to TRBJ1-2, with TRBD1 identical over 9 bases. CDR3 length: 15 amino acids. Germline V gene data show CDR1 as MDHEN and CDR2 as SYDVKM. Unmatched junction bases numbered 6, after V lost 3 bases and J lost 4 bases. DNA of the CDR3: TGTGCCAGCAGTTTCACAGGGGGCGGGAGCTATGGCTACACCTTC. This gives the protein CASSFTGGGSYGYTF.

This sequence joins TRBV29-1 and TRBJ1-1; 9 bases align to TRBD1. The germline V gene encodes CDR1 SQVTM and CDR2 ANQGSEA. After removal of 6 bases from V and 4 bases from J, the junction contained 9 bases not matched to a gene. CDR3 length: 14 amino acids. CDR3 region: CSVAPGQGFTEAFF. DNA for the CDR3: TGCAGCGTCGCCCCGGGACAGGGATTCACTGAAGCTTTCTTT.

The V gene is TRBV19, the J gene TRBJ2-5, with 15 bases fitting TRBD2. The CDR3 totals 15 residues. The J segment lost 4 bases and the V segment lost 6 bases, leaving 3 bases of the junction unmatched. The germline V gene encodes CDR1 LNHDA and CDR2 SQIVND (reference sequence). In nucleotides, the CDR3 is TGTGCCAGTAGGGGACTAGCGGGAGGCGGAGAGACCCAGTACTTC. Its translation: CASRGLAGGGETQYF.